This TCR beta chain was captured by sequencing in a study of cytomegalovirus exposure and HLA in healthy donors. The PCR had 60 Vbeta and 13 Jbeta primers. Sequenced by immunoSEQ multiplex PCR; TCRdb stores in-frame clones only, minus some. The sample has 150,000 to 200,000 clones, 80% seen once. Donors sampled were nominally healthy, though unrecorded immune exposures were likely. The CDR3 totals 15 residues. Trimming took 7 bases from V and 3 from J; bases not matched to a gene: 6. Germline V gives CDR1 SNHLY, CDR2 FYNNEI. This clone has just a few counts. The chain recombines TRBV2 with TRBJ2-2; 9 positions match TRBD1. Sequencing was done on a sample of PBMCs. This clonotype was obtained from a woman in her thirties or forties in good health and CMV-seronegative. DNA for the CDR3: TGTGCCAGCATTCGGGACAGGGTTGACACCGGGGAGCTGTTTTTT. Translating it yields CASIRDRVDTGELFF.